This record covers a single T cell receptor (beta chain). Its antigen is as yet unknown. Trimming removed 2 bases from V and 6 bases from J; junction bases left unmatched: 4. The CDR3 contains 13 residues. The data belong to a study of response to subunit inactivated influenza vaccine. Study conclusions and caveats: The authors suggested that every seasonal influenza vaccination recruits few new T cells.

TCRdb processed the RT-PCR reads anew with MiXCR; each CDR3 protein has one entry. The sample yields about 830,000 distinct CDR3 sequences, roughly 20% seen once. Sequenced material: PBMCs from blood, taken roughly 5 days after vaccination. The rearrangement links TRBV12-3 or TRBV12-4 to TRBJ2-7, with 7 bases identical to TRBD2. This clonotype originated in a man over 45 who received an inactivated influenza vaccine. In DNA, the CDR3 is TGTGCCAGCAGTTTATGGGGAGGGAGCGAGCAGTACTTC. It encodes CASSLWGGSEQYF.